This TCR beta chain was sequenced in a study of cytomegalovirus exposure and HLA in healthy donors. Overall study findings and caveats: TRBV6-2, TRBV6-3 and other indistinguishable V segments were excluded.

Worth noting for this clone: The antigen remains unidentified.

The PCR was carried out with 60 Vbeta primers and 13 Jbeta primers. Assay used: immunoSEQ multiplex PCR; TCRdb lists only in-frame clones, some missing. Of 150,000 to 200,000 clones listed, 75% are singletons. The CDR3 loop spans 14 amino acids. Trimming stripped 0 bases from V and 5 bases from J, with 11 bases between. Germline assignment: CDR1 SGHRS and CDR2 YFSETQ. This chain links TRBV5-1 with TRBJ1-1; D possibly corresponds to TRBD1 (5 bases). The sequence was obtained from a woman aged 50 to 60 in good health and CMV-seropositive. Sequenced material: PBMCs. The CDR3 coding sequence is TGCGCCAGCAGCTTGGCCGCGAAGGGGACTGAAGCTTTCTTT. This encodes CASSLAAKGTEAFF.